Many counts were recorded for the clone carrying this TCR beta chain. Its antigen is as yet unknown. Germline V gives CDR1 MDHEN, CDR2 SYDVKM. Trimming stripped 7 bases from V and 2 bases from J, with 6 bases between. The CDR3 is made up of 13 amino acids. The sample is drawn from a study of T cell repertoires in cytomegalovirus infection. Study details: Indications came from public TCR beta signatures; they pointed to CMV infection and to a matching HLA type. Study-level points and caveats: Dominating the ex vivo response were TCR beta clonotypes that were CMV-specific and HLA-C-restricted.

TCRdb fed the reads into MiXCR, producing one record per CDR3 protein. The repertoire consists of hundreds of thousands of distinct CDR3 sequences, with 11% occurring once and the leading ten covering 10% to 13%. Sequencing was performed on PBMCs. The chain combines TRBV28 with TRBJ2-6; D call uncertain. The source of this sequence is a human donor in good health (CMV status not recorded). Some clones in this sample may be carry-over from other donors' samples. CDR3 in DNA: TGTGCCAGCAAGACCCCTGGGGCCAACGTCCTGACTTTC. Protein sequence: CASKTPGANVLTF.